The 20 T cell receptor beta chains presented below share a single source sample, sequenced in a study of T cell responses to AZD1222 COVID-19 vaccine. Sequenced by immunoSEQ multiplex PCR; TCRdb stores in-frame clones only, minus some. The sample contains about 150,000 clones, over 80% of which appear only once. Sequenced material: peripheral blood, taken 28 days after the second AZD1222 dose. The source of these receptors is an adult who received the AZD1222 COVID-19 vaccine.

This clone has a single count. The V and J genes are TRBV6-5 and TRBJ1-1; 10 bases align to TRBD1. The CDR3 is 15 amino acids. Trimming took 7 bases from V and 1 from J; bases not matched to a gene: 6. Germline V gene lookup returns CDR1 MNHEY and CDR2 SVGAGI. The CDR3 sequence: CASKLTGGQNTEAFF. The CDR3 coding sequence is TGTGCCAGCAAGCTGACAGGGGGCCAGAACACTGAAGCTTTCTTT.

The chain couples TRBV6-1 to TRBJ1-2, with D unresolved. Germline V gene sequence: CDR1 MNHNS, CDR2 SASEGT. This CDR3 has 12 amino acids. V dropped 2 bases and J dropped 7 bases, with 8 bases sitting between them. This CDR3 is CASSERGGGYTF. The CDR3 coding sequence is TGTGCCAGCAGTGAACGTGGCGGTGGCTACACCTTC.

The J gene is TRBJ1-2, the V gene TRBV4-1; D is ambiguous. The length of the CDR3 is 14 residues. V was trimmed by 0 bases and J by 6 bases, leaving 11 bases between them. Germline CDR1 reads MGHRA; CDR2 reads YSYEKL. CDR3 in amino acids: CASSQDRSPDGYTF. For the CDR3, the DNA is TGCGCCAGCAGCCAAGATCGGAGTCCAGATGGCTACACCTTC.

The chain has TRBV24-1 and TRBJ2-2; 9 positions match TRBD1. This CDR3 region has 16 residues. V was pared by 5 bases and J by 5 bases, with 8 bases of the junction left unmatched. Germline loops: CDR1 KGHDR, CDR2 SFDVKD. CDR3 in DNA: TGTGCCACCAGTGGCCCCGGGACAGGGTGGACCGGGGAGCTGTTTTTT. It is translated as CATSGPGTGWTGELFF.

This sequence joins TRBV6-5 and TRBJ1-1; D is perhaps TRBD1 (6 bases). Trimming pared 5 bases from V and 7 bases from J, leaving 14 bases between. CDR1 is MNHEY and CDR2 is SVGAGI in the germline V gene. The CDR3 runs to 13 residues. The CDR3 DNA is TGTGCCAGCAGTAAGCGGACAGCCCTTGAAGCTTTCTTT. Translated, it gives CASSKRTALEAFF.

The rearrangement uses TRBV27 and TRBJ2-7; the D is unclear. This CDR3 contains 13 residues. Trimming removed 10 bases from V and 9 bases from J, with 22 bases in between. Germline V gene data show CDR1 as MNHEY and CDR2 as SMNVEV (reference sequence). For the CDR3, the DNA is TGTGCCACCCGGACGGCCCCTCGCGTAGTGCAGTACTTC. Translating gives CATRTAPRVVQYF.

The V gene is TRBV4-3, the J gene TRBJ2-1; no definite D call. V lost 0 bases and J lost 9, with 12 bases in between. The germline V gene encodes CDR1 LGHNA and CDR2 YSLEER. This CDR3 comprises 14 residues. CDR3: CASSQDFSALEQFF. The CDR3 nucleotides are TGCGCCAGCAGCCAAGATTTCTCGGCTCTTGAGCAGTTCTTC.

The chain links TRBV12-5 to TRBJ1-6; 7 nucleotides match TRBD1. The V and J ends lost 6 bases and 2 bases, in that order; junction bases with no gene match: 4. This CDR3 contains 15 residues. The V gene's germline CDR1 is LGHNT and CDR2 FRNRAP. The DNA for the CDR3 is TGTGCTAGTGGGACAGGGAATGCCTATAATTCACCCCTCCACTTT. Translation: CASGTGNAYNSPLHF.

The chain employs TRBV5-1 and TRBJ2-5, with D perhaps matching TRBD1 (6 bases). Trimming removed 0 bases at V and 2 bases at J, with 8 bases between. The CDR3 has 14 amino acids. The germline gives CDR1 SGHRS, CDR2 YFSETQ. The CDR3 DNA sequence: TGCGCCAGCAGCTTGGGTGGACAGCAAGAGACCCAGTACTTC. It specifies CASSLGGQQETQYF.

The CDR3 nucleotides read TGTGCCAGCAGTTCTCCCCTCACAGGGCACACAGATACGCAGTATTTT. This gives the protein CASSSPLTGHTDTQYF. V usage is TRBV6-2 or TRBV6-3 and J usage is TRBJ2-3, with TRBD1 as a possible D gene (6 bases). The CDR3 runs 16 residues. CDR1 MNHEY and CDR2 SVGEGT come from the germline V gene. V lost 4 bases and J lost 2, with 16 bases in between.

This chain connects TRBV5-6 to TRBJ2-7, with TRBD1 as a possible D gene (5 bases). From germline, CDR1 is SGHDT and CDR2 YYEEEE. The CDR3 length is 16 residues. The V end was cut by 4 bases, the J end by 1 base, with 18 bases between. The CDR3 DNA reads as TGTGCCAGCAGCACGCCAGGGTTGTGGGGATCCTACGAGCAGTACTTC. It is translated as CASSTPGLWGSYEQYF.

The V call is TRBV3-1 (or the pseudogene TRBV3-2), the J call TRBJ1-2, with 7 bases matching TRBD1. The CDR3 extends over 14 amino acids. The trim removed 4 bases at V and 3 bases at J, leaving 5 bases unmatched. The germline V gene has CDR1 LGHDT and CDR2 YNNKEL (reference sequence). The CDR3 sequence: CASSLQGVDYGYTF. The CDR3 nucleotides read TGTGCCAGCAGCCTTCAGGGGGTCGACTATGGCTACACCTTC.

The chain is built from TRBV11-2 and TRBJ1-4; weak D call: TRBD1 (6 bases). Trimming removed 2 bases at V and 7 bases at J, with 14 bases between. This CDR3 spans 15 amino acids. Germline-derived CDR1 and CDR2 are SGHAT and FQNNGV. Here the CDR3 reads CASSLLQGGFEKLFF. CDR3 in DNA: TGTGCCAGCAGCTTATTACAGGGTGGTTTTGAAAAACTGTTTTTT.

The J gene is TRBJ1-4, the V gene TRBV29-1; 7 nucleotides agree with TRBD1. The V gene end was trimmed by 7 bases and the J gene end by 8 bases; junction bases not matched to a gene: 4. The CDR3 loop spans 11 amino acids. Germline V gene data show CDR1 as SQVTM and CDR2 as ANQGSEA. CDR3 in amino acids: CSARGQEKLFF. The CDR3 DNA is TGCAGCGCCAGGGGACAGGAAAAACTGTTTTTT.

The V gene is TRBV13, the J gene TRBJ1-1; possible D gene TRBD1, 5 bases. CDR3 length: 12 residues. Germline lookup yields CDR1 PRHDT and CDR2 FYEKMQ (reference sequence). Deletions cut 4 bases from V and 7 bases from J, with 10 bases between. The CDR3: CASSSAGLEAFF. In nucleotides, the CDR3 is TGTGCCAGCAGCTCCGCAGGGCTTGAAGCTTTCTTT. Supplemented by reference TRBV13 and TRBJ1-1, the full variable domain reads AAGVIQSPRHLIKEKRETATLKCYPIPRHDTVYWYQQGPGQDPQFLISFYEKMQSDKGSIPDRFSAQQFSDYHSELNMSSLELGDSALYFCASSSAGLEAFFGQGTRLTVV.

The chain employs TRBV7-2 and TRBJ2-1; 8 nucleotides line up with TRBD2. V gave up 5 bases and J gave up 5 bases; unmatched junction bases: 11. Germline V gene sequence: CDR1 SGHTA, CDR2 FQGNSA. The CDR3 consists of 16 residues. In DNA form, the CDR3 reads TGTGCCAGCAGCCCCCAGTCGGGAGGGCCCCACAATGAGCAGTTCTTC. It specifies CASSPQSGGPHNEQFF.

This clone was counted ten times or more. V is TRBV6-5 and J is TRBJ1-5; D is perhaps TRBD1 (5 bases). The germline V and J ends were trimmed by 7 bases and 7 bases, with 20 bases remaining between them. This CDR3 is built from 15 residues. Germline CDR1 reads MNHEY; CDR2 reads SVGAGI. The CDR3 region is CASMTRTAQGQPQHF. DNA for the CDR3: TGTGCCAGCATGACGAGGACGGCTCAGGGCCAGCCCCAGCATTTT.

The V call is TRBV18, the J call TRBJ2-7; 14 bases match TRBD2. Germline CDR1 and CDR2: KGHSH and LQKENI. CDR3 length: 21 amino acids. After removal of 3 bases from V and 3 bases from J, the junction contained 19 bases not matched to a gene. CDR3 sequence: CASSPLSGLAGDLSPIYEQYF. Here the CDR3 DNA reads TGTGCCAGCTCACCCCTTTCGGGACTAGCGGGAGATCTATCCCCAATCTACGAGCAGTACTTC.

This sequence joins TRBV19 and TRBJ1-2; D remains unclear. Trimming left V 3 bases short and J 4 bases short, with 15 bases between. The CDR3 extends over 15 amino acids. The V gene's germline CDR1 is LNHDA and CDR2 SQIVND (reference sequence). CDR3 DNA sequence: TGTGCCAGTAGTATTCGGCAGGACGGGAGCTATGGCTACACCTTC. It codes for CASSIRQDGSYGYTF.

This CDR3 reads CAWSLQRGGRPAETQYF. The CDR3 bases are TGTGCCTGGAGTTTACAGCGGGGGGGCAGGCCGGCAGAGACCCAGTACTTC. This sequence joins TRBV30 and TRBJ2-5; 10 bases are a match to TRBD2. This CDR3 contains 17 residues. With V trimmed by 2 bases and J by 4 bases, 13 bases remained unmatched. CDR1 and CDR2 (germline): GTSNPN, SVGIG (reference sequence).